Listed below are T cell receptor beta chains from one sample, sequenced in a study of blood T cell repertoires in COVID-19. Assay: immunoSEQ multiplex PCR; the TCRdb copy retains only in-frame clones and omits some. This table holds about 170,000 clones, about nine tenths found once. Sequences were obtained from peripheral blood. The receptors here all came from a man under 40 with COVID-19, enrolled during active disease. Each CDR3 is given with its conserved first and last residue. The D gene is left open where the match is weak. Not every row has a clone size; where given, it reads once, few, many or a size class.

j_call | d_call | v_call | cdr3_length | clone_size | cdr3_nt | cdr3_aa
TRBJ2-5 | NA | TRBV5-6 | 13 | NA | TGTGCCAGCAGCCCCCGACTCGAAGAGACCCAGTACTTC | CASSPRLEETQYF
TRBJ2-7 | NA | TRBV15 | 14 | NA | TGTGCCACCAGCAGAGTGACAGGACCCTACGAGCAGTACTTC | CATSRVTGPYEQYF
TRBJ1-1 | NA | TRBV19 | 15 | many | TGTGCCAGTGAGTATGGGGCCGGGGGGCGGACTGAAGCTTTCTTT | CASEYGAGGRTEAFF
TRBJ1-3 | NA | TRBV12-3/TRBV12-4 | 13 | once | TGTGCCAGCAGCCACAGGGCTAGTGACACCATATATTTT | CASSHRASDTIYF
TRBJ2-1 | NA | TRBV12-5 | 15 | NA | TGTGCTAGTGGTTCAGGGCAGGGCTCCTACAATGAGCAGTTCTTC | CASGSGQGSYNEQFF
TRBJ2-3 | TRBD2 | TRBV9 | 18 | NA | TGTGCCAGCAGCGTCGAACCATCAAGCGGGAGAATGGCGGATACGCAGTATTTT | CASSVEPSSGRMADTQYF
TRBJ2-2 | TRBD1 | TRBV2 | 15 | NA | TGTGCCAGCAGTGCCGGGACAGGGGGAACCGGGGAGCTGTTTTTT | CASSAGTGGTGELFF
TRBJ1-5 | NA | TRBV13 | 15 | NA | TGTGCCAGCAGCCTTCAGGGTTGGGGCAATCAGCCCCAGCATTTT | CASSLQGWGNQPQHF
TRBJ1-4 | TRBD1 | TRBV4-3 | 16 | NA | TGCGCCAGCAGCCGGGTTTGGGACAGGATTGGGGAAAAACTGTTTTTT | CASSRVWDRIGEKLFF
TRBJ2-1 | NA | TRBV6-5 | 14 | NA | TGTGCCAGCAGTTACTCTTTCGGGAGCTCTGAGCAGTTCTTC | CASSYSFGSSEQFF
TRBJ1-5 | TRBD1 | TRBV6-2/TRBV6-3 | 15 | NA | TGTGCCAGCAGTGGTCGACAGGGAGACAATCAGCCCCAGCATTTT | CASSGRQGDNQPQHF
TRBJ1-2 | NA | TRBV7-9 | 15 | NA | TGTGCCAGCAGCTTAGCGGGACAAAGGAGCTATGGCTACACCTTC | CASSLAGQRSYGYTF
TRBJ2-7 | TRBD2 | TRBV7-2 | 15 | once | TGTGCCAGCAGCCCACCCGGACTAGTCACCTACGAGCAGTACTTC | CASSPPGLVTYEQYF
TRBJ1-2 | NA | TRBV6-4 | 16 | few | TGTGCCAGCAGTGACTCAGGCGGCGAGGCAAGCTATGGCTACACCTTC | CASSDSGGEASYGYTF
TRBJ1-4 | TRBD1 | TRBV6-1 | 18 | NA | TGTGCCAGCAGTGAGGGGAATACAGGGGATTCAACTAATGAAAAACTGTTTTTT | CASSEGNTGDSTNEKLFF
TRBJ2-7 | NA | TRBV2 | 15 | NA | TGTGCCAGCAGTGTGTATGACAGAGACGGCTACGAGCAGTACTTC | CASSVYDRDGYEQYF
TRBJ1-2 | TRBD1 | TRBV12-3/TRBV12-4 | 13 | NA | TGTGCCAGCAGTTTGACAGGGAGCTATGGCTACACCTTC | CASSLTGSYGYTF
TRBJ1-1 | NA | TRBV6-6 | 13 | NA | TGTGCCAGCAGTAAAACAGTGGGCACTGAAGCTTTCTTT | CASSKTVGTEAFF